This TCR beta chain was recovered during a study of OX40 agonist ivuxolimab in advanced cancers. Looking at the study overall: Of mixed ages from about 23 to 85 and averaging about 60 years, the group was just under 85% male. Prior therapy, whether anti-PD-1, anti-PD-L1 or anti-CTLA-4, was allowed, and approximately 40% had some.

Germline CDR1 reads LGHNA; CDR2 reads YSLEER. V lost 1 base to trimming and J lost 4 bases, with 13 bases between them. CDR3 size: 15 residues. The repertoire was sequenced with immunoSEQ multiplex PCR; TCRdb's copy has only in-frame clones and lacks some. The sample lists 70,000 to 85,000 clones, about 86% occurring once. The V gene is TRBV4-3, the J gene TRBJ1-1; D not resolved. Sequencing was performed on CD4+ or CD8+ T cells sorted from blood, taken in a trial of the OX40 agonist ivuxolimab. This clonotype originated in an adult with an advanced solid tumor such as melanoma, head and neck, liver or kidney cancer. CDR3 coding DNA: TGCGCCAGCAGCCAAGCGGTTCAAGGTTCCACTGAAGCTTTCTTT. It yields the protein CASSQAVQGSTEAFF.